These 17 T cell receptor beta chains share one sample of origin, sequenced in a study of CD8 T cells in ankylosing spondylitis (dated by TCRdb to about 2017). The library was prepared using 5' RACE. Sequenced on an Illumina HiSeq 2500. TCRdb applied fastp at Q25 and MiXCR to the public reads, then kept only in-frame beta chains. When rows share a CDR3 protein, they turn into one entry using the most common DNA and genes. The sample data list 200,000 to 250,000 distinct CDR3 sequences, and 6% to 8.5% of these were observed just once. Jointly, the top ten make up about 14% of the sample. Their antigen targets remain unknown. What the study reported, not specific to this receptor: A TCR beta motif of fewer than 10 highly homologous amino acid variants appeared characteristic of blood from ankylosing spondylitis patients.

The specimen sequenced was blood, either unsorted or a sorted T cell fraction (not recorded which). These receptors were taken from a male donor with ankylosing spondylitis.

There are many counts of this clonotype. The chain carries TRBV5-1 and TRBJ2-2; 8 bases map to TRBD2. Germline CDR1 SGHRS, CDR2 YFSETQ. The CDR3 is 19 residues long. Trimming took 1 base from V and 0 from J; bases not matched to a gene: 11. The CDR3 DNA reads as TGCGCCAGCAGCTTGACAGTAAGAACTAGCGGTTCGAACACCGGGGAGCTGTTTTTT. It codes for CASSLTVRTSGSNTGELFF. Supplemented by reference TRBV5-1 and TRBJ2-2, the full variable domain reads KAGVTQTPRYLIKTRGQQVTLSCSPISGHRSVSWYQQTPGQGLQFLFEYFSETQRNKGNFPGRFSGRQFSNSRSEMNVSTLELGDSALYLCASSLTVRTSGSNTGELFFGEGSRLTVL.

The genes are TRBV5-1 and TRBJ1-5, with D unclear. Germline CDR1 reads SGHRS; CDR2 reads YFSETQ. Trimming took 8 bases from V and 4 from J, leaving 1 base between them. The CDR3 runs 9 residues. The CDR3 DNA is TGCGCCAGAAATCAGCCCCAGCATTTT. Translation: CARNQPQHF.

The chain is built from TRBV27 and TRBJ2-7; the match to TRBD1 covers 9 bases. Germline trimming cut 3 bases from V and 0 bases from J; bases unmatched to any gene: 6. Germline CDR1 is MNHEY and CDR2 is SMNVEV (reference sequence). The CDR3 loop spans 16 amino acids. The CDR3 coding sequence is TGTGCCAGCAGTTTCATCGGGACAGGGAACTCCTACGAGCAGTACTTC. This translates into CASSFIGTGNSYEQYF.

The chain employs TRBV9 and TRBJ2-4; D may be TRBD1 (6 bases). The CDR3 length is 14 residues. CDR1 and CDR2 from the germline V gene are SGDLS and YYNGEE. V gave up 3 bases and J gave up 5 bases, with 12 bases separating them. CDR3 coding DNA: TGTGCCAGCAGCGGACCGGGACACCAAAACATTCAGTACTTC. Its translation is CASSGPGHQNIQYF. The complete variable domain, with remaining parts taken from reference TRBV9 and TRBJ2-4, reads DSGVTQTPKHLITATGQRVTLRCSPRSGDLSVYWYQQSLDQGLQFLIQYYNGEERAKGNILERFSAQQFPDLHSELNLSSLELGDSALYFCASSGPGHQNIQYFGAGTRLSVL.

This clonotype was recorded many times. The CDR3 protein is CASSQGQGVTYEQYF. CDR3 in DNA: TGTGCCAGCAGCCAAGGGCAGGGGGTGACTTACGAGCAGTACTTC. V usage is TRBV4-2 and J usage is TRBJ2-7, with 7 bases identical to TRBD1. CDR1 is LGHNA, CDR2 YNFKEQ, per germline. This CDR3 has 15 residues. V lost 1 base to trimming and J lost 4 bases; unmatched junction nucleotides: 7.

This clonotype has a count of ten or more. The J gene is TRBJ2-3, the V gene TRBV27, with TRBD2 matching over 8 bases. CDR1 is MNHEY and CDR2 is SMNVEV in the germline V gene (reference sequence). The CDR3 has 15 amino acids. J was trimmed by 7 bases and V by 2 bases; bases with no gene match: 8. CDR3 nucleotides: TGTGCCAGCAGTTTAGGGAGCGGGAGTTATAATACGCAGTATTTT. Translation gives CASSLGSGSYNTQYF.

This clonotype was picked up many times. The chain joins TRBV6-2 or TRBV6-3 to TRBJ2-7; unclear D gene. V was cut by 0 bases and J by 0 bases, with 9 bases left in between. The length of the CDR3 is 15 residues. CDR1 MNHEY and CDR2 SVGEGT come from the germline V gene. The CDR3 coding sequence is TGTGCCAGCAGTTACTCGGCTAAGAGCTCCTACGAGCAGTACTTC. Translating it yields CASSYSAKSSYEQYF.

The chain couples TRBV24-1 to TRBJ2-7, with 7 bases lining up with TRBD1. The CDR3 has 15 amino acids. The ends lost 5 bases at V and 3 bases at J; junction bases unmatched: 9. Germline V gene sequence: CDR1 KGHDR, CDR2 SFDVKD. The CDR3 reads CATSGRTGGLYEQYF. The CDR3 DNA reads TGTGCCACCAGTGGTCGGACAGGTGGTCTCTACGAGCAGTACTTC.

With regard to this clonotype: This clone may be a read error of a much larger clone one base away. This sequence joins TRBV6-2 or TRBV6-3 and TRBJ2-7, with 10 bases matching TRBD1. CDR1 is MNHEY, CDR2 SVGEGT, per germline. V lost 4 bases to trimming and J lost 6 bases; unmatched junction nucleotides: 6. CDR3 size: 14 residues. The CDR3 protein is CASSWTGGACEQYF. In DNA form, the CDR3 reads TGTGCCAGCAGTTGGACAGGGGGAGCCTGCGAGCAGTACTTC.

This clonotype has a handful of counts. The CDR3 protein is CASSLVRTGSGANVLTF. The CDR3 DNA reads TGCGCCAGCAGCTTGGTGCGGACCGGCTCTGGGGCCAACGTCCTGACTTTC. The chain couples TRBV5-1 to TRBJ2-6; D unresolved. From germline, CDR1 is SGHRS and CDR2 YFSETQ. Trimming pared 0 bases from V and 0 bases from J, leaving 10 bases between. The CDR3 is 17 amino acids. The full variable domain, completed using reference TRBV5-1 and TRBJ2-6, is KAGVTQTPRYLIKTRGQQVTLSCSPISGHRSVSWYQQTPGQGLQFLFEYFSETQRNKGNFPGRFSGRQFSNSRSEMNVSTLELGDSALYLCASSLVRTGSGANVLTFGAGSRLTVL.

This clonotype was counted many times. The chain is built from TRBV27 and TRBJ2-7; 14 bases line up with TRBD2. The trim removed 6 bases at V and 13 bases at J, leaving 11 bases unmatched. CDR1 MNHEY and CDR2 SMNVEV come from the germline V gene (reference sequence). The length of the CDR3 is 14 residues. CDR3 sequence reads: CASRPGLAGAPPYF. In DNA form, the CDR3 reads TGTGCCAGCAGGCCGGGACTAGCGGGAGCACCTCCCTACTTC.

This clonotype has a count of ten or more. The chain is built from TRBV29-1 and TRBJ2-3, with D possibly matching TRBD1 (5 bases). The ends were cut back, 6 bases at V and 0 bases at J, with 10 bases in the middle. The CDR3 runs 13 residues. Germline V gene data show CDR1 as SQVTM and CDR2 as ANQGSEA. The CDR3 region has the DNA TGCAGCGTGGGGCTAGGGAGCACAGATACGCAGTATTTT. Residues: CSVGLGSTDTQYF.

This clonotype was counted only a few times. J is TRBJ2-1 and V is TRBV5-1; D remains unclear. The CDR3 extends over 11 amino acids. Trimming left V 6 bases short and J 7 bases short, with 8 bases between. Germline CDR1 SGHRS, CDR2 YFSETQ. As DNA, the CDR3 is TGCGCCAGCAACTCATGGAATGAGCAGTTCTTC. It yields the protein CASNSWNEQFF.

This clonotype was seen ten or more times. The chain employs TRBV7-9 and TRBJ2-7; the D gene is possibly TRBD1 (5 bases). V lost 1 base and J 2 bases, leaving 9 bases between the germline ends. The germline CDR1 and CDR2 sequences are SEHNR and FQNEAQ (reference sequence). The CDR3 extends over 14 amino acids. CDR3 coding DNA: TGTGCCAGCAGCTTAGTTTCACAGGCCTACGAGCAGTACTTC. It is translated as CASSLVSQAYEQYF.

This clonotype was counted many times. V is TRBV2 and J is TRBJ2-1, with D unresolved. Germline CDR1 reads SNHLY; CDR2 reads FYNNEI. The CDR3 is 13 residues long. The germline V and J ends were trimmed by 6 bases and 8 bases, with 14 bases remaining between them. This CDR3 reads CASRDLLADEQFF. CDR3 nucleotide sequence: TGTGCCAGCAGAGACCTTCTGGCTGATGAGCAGTTCTTC.

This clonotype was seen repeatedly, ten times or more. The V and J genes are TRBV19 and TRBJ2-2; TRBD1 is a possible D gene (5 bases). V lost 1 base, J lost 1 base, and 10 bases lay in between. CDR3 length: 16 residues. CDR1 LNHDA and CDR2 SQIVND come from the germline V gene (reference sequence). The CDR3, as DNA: TGTGCCAGTAGTATAGTTTCTGGACAGAACACCGGGGAGCTGTTTTTT. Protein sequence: CASSIVSGQNTGELFF.

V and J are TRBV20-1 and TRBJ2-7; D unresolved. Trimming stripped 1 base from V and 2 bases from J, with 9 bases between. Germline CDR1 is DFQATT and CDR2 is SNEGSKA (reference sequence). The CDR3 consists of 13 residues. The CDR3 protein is CSARVSGTYEQYF. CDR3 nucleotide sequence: TGCAGTGCTAGAGTTTCGGGCACCTACGAGCAGTACTTC.